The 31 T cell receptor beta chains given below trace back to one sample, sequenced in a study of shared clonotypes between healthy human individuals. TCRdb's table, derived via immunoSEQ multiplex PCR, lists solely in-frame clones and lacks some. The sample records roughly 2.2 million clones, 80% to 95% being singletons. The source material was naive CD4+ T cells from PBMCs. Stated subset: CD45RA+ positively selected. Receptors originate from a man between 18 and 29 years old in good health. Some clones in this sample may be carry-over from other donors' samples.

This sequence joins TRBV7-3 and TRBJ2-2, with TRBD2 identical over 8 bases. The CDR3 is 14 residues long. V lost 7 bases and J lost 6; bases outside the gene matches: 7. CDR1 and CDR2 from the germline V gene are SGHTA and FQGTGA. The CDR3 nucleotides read TGTGCCAGCAAGGCGGGGGGCGCTGCCGGGGAGCTGTTTTTT. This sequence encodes CASKAGGAAGELFF.

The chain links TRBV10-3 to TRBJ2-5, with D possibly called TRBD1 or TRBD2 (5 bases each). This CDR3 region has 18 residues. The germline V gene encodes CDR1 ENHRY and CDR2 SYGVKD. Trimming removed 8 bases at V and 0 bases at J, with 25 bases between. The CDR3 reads CAISKSEGSPKYQETQYF. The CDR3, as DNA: TGTGCCATCTCTAAATCCGAGGGGTCACCGAAATACCAAGAGACCCAGTACTTC.

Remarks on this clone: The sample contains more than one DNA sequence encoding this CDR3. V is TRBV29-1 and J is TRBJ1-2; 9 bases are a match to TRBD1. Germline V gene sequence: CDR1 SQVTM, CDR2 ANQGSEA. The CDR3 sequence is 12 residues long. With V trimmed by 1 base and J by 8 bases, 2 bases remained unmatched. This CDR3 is CSVEGQGGGYTF. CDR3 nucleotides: TGCAGCGTTGAAGGACAGGGGGGAGGCTACACCTTC.

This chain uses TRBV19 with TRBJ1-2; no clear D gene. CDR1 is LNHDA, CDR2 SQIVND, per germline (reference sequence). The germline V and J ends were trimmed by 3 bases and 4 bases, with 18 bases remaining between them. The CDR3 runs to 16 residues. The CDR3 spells CASSMASGRSSYGYTF. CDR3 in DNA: TGTGCCAGTAGTATGGCGTCAGGAAGATCTAGCTATGGCTACACCTTC.

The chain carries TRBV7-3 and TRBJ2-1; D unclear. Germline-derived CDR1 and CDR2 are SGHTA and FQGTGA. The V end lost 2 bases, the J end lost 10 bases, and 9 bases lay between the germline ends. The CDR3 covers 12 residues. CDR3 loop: CASSLVNGEQFF. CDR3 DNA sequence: TGTGCCAGCAGCTTAGTTAACGGGGAGCAGTTCTTC.

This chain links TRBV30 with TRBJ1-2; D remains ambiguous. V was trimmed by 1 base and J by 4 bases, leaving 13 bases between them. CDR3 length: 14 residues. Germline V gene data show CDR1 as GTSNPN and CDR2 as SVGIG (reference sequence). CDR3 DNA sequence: TGTGCCTGGAGTGAGGTCTTGATGAGCTATGGCTACACCTTC. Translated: CAWSEVLMSYGYTF.

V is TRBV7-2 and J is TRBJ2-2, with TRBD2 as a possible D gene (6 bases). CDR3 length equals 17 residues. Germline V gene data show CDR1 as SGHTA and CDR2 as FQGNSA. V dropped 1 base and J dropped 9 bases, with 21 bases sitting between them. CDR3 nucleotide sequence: TGTGCCAGCAGCTTAGTTGGTACTGGGGGGACGCCGTGGGAGCTGTTTTTT. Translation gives CASSLVGTGGTPWELFF.

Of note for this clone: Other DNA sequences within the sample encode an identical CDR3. CDR3 sequence: CASSLAGGGTDTQYF. Written as DNA, the CDR3 is TGTGCCAGCAGTTTGGCCGGGGGCGGCACAGATACGCAGTATTTT. The genes are TRBV28 and TRBJ2-3, with D perhaps assigned TRBD1 or TRBD2 (6 bases each). In germline, CDR1 is MDHEN, CDR2 SYDVKM. V was trimmed by 3 bases and J by 1 base, leaving 11 bases between them. CDR3 length: 15 residues.

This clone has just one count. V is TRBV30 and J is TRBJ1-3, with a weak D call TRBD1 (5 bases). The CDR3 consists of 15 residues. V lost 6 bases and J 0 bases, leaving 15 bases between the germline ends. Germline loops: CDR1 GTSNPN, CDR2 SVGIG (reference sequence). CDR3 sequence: CACTGGSYSGNTIYF. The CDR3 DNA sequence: TGTGCCTGCACGGGGGGAAGCTACTCTGGAAACACCATATATTTT.

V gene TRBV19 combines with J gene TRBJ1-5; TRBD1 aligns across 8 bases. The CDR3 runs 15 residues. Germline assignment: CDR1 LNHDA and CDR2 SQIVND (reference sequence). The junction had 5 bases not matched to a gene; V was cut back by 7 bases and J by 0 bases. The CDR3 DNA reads TGTGCCAGTACCGGGACAGGTGGTAGCAATCAGCCCCAGCATTTT. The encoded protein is CASTGTGGSNQPQHF.

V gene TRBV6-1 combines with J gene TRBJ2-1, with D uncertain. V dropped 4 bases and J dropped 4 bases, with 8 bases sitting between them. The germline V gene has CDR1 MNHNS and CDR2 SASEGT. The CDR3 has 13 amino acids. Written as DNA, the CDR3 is TGTGCCAGCAGTGTAAGCCTTTACAATGAGCAGTTCTTC. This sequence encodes CASSVSLYNEQFF.

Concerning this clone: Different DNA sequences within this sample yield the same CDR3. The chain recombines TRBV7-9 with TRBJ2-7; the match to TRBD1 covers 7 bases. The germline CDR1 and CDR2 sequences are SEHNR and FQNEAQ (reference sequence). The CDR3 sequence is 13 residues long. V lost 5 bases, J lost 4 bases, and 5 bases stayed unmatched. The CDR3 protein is CASSPGQFYEQYF. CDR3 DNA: TGTGCCAGCAGCCCGGGACAGTTTTACGAGCAGTACTTC.

CDR3 sequence (DNA): TGTGCCAGCAGGTTGGGGACGGCGCCCCAAGAGACCCAGTACTTC. Translating it yields CASRLGTAPQETQYF. This chain uses TRBV2 with TRBJ2-5; D tentatively fits TRBD1 or TRBD2 (5 bases each). Germline loops: CDR1 SNHLY, CDR2 FYNNEI. The length of the CDR3 is 15 residues. V was pared by 6 bases and J by 1 base, with 15 bases between.

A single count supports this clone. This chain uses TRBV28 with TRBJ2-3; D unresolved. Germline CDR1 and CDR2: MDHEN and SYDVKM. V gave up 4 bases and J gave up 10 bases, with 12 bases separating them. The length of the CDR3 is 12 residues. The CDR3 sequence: CASSSDQVAQYF. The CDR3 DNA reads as TGTGCCAGCAGTTCGGACCAGGTGGCGCAGTATTTT.

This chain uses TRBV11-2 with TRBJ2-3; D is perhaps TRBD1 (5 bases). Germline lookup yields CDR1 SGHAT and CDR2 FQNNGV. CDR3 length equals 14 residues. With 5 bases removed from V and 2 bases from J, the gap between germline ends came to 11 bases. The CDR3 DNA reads TGTGCCAGCAGCCTCGGACACGACACAGATACGCAGTATTTT. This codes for CASSLGHDTDTQYF.

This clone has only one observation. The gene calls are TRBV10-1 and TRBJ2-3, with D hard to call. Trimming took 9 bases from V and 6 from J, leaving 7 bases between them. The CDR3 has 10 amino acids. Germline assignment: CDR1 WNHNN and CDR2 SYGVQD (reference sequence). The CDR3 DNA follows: TGCGCCAGGCATCCGGATACGCAGTATTTT. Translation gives CARHPDTQYF.

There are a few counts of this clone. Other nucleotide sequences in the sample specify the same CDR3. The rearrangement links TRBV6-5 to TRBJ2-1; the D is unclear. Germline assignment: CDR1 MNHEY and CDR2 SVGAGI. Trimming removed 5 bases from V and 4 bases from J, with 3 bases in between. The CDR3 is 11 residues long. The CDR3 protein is CASSTYNEQFF. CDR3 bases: TGTGCCAGCAGTACTTACAATGAGCAGTTCTTC.

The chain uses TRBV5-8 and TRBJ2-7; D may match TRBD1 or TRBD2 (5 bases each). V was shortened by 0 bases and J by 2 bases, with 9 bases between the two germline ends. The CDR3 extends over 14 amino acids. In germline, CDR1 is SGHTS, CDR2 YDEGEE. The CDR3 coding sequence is TGTGCCAGCAGCTTGGTGAGGGACGCCTACGAGCAGTACTTC. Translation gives CASSLVRDAYEQYF.

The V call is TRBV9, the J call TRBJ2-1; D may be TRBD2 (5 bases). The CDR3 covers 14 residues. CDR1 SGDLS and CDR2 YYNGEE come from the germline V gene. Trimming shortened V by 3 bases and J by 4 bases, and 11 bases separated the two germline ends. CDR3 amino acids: CASSAGLTYNEQFF. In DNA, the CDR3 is TGTGCCAGCAGCGCCGGACTTACATACAATGAGCAGTTCTTC.

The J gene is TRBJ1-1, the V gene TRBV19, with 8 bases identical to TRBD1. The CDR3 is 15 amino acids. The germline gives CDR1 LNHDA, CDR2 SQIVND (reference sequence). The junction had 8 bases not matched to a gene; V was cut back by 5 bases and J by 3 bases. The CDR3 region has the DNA TGTGCCAGTAGTCTCAGGGGGCTTCAGGACACTGAAGCTTTCTTT. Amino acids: CASSLRGLQDTEAFF.

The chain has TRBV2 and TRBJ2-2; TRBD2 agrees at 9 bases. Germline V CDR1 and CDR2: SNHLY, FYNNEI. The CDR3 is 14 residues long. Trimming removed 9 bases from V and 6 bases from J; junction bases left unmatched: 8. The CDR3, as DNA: TGTGCCAGGAGTAGCGGGAGAGTCGCCGGGGAGCTGTTTTTT. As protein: CARSSGRVAGELFF. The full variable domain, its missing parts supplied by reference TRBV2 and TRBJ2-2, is EPEVTQTPSHQVTQMGQEVILRCVPISNHLYFYWYRQILGQKVEFLVSFYNNEISEKSEIFDDQFSVERPDGSNFTLKIRSTKLEDSAMYFCARSSGRVAGELFFGEGSRLTVL.

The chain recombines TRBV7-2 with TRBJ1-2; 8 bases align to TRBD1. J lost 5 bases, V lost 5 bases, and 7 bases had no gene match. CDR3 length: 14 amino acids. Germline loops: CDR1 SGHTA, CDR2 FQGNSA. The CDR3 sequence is CASSADRVDYGYTF. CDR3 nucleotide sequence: TGTGCCAGCAGCGCGGACAGGGTGGATTATGGCTACACCTTC.

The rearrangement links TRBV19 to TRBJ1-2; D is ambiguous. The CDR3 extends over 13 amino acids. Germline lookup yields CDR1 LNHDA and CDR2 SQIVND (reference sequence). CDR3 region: CGSRGLGNYGYTF. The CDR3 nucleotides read TGTGGTTCTAGAGGGCTGGGGAACTATGGCTACACCTTC.

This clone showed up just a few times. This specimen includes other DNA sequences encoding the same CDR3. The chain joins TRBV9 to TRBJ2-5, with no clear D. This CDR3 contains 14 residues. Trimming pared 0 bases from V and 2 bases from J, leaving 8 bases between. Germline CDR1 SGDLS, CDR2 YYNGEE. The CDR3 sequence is CASSVGGRQETQYF. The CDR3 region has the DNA TGTGCCAGCAGCGTAGGAGGCAGACAAGAGACCCAGTACTTC.

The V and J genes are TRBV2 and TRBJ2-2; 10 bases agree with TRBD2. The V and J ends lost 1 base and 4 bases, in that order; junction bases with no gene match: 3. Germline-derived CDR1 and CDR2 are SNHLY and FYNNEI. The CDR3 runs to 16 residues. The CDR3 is CASSEERTSGTGELFF. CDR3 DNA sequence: TGTGCCAGCAGTGAAGAAAGGACTAGCGGCACCGGGGAGCTGTTTTTT.

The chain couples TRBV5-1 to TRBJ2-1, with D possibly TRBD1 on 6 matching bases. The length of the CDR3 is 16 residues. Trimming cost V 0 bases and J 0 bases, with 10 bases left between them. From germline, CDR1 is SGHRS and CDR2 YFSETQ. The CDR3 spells CASSLAGQRSYNEQFF. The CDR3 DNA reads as TGCGCCAGCAGCTTGGCCGGACAGCGCTCCTACAATGAGCAGTTCTTC.

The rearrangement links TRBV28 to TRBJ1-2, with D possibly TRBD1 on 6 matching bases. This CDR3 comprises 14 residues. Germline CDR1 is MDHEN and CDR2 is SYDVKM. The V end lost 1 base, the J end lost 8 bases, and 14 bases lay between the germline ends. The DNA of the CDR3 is TGTGCCAGCAGTTTATCGTACAGGGAGGGCGGCTACACCTTC. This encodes CASSLSYREGGYTF.

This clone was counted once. Written as DNA, the CDR3 is TGTGCCAGCAGCAGGGGGACTAGCGGAAACAATGAGCAGTTCTTC. Residues: CASSRGTSGNNEQFF. The V gene is TRBV5-4, the J gene TRBJ2-1, with TRBD2 matching over 11 bases. Germline lookup yields CDR1 SGHNT and CDR2 YYREEE (reference sequence). V gave up 4 bases and J gave up 5 bases; unmatched junction bases: 5. This CDR3 comprises 15 residues.

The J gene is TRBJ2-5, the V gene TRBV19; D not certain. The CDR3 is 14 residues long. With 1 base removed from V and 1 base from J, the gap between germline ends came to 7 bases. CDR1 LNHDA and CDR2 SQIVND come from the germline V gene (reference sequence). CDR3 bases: TGTGCCAGTAGTATAGTGGCAGGCCAAGAGACCCAGTACTTC. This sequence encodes CASSIVAGQETQYF. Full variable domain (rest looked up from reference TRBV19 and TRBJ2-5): DGGITQSPKYLFRKEGQNVTLSCEQNLNHDAMYWYRQDPGQGLRLIYYSQIVNDFQKGDIAEGYSVSREKKESFPLTVTSAQKNPTAFYLCASSIVAGQETQYFGPGTRLLVL.

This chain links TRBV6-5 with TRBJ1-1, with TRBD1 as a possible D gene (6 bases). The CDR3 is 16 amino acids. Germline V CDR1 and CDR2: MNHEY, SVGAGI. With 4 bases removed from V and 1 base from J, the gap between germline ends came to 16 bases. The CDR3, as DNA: TGTGCCAGCAGTTCCCCAGGAGGGGGGAGGAACACTGAAGCTTTCTTT. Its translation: CASSSPGGGRNTEAFF.

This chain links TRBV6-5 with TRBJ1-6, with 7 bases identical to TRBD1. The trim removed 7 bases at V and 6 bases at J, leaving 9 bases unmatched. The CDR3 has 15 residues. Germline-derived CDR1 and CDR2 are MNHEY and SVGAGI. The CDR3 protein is CASIAYRGINSPLHF. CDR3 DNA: TGTGCCAGCATAGCATACAGGGGCATTAATTCACCCCTCCACTTT.